This TCR beta chain was retrieved from a study of blood T cell repertoires in COVID-19. Study overall: From T cells, B-cell-depleted T cells, or PBMCs came the material, which was cDNA or gDNA.

Trimming took 5 bases from V and 4 from J; bases not matched to a gene: 6. The CDR3 has 14 residues. CDR1 LNHDA and CDR2 SQIVND come from the germline V gene (reference sequence). Generated by immunoSEQ multiplex PCR, the TCRdb table keeps only in-frame clones and is missing some. The sample includes about 160,000 clones, over 75% of them seen just once. Ages ranged from roughly 18 to 100 years, with residence in some 25 US areas. This clone was picked up one time. Material: PBMCs or T cells enriched from blood (not recorded which). This clonotype originated in a woman in her forties with acute COVID-19. V is TRBV19 and J is TRBJ2-7, with 9 bases fitting TRBD1. The CDR3 region is CASSPRGQGYEQYF. The CDR3 DNA sequence: TGTGCCAGTAGTCCACGGGGACAGGGTTACGAGCAGTACTTC.